This T cell receptor beta chain emerged from a study of shared clonotypes between healthy human individuals (dated by TCRdb to about 2020). For the wider study: A couple of women and a few men aged 18 to 49 years were included in the cohort. Blood TCR repertoires of about 5 healthy adults were deeply sequenced to estimate repertoire size and the extent of clonotype sharing between individuals. Per donor, leukapheresis produced somewhere between about 0.8 and 9 billion PBMCs. To increase sequencing depth and limit assay-specific biases, TCR repertoire library preparation and sequencing were carried out by different laboratories using diverse techniques. Per donor, three plates each were used for CD4 naive and CD4 memory, two for CD8 naive, and one for CD8 memory.

Using the deep immunoSEQ assay, TCR CDR3 regions were amplified from genomic DNA by multiplex PCR. For each cell subset, the extracted genomic DNA was distributed evenly across all wells of several immunoSEQ 96-well plates, and each plate served as one replicate. For sorted subsets, roughly 200 ng of genomic DNA, equivalent to tens of thousands of T cell genomes, went into each replicate PCR. Purified libraries were quantified with a Qubit 3.0 fluorometer, sized on a Bioanalyzer 2100, and re-quantified with the KAPA Library Quantification kit. Each immunoSEQ 96-well plate was sequenced on its own single-read 150-cycle Illumina NextSeq 550 flow cell. Per the original workflow: The immunoSEQ output contained only junctional sequences without quality scores, so filtering could not match that applied to full-length reads. To assign V/J genes and CDR3, sequences were annotated using PyIR, a Python wrapper for IgBLAST v1.9, with IMGT germline references. Reads were filtered out if the reads had weak V/J assignments (E-value above 1e-6), no CDR3, stop codons, out-of-frame junctions, or ambiguous translated residues. A V3J clonotype was defined by an identical inferred V gene, J gene, and CDR3 amino acid sequence. The percentage overlap between two repertoires was calculated by dividing the number of shared unique clonotypes by the size of the smaller repertoire. Repertoire richness was assessed with RTK rarefaction, the Chao1 estimator, and Recon v2.1 estimates of unobserved clonotypes. Generation probabilities were computed with OLGA for all TCRbeta clonotypes obtained by the gDNA method from several donors. TCRdb re-hosts the immuneACCESS table, in-frame sequences only. Its copies lack some clones; in the studies checked, an unresolved V gene accounts for under half of them, and the cause for the rest is not known. V, J and clone size are those of that table, while D and trimming were read from the DNA. The sample table shows a few million clones, and approximately 95% are seen once. About 0.37% of the sample is taken by the ten largest.

Donors were healthy HIV-negative adults with no recently reported acute infections or vaccinations. All donors were Caucasian adults living in Nashville, Tennessee, USA. CD4+ T cells were enriched through magnetic negative selection, after which naive cells were positively selected on CD45RA and the remaining negative fraction served as the memory subset. Blood was collected by leukapheresis, and PBMCs were isolated by Ficoll-Histopaque density gradient centrifugation and then cryopreserved in liquid nitrogen vapor phase. Analytical flow cytometry was used to check the purity and quantity of every magnetically sorted T cell population. From each sorted fraction, genomic DNA was isolated and quantified by UV absorbance on a Nanodrop 2000c. Inclusive of the bounding cysteine and phenylalanine, the CDR3 is 14 residues long. The retained sequence is limited to the CDR3, 42 bases, with the frame set at the first base. The germline V gene sets CDR1 to SGHTA and CDR2 to FQGNSA. Cut back by 7 bases and 2 bases, the V and J ends lie 11 bases apart.

A remark on this clone: Its antigen is unknown. No much larger clonotype is one base removed from it; base qualities were not supplied.

Overall results and qualifications from the work: Compared with non-shared clonotypes, clonotypes shared by all four sorted-subset donors had higher generation probabilities. Pairwise subsampling led to the expectation that sequencing depth would affect the degree of clonotype sharing among donors. About 5% of naive CD4, 3.5% of naive CD8, approximately 2.2% of memory CD4, and 0.35% to 0.5% of memory CD8 clonotypes were shared across several donors. Even with the large sequencing depth, rarefaction of the sorted-subset datasets indicated that sequencing was incomplete. Sampling was restricted to blood, and TCR repertoires in tissues likely differ from the TCR repertoires found in blood. The small number of donors limited the genetic and exposure-history diversity represented. Estimated clonotype richness was generally larger for naive than for memory subsets.

Sequencing was performed on naive CD4+ T cells from PBMCs. The sample's cell subset or site label, in plain terms: CD45RA+ positively selected. Recombination connected TRBV7-2 to TRBJ2-2, with a tentative D gene TRBD2 over 5 matching bases. This sequence originates from a man aged 18 to 29 in good health. Some clones in this sample may be carry-over from other donors' samples. The sequence in DNA is TGTGCCAGCAAGAAAGACTATAACACCGGGGAGCTGTTTTTT. This yields the protein CASKKDYNTGELFF.